The entry that follows covers one T cell receptor beta chain sequence. Its cognate antigen is unknown. This sample stems from a study of response to subunit inactivated influenza vaccine. The study, taken as a whole, reports: There was a suggestion from the authors that each seasonal influenza vaccination recruits few new T cells.

With V trimmed by 5 bases and J by 5 bases, 11 bases remained unmatched. The CDR3 covers 15 residues. Germline V lookup: CDR1 SGHTA, CDR2 FQGNSA. TCRdb used MiXCR to reprocess the RT-PCR reads, holding one entry per CDR3 protein. The sample records around 300,000 distinct CDR3 sequences, about 20% being singletons. The chain joins TRBV7-2 to TRBJ2-7, with 8 bases matching TRBD2. The sample was PBMCs from blood, taken approximately 20 months after vaccination. The TCR sequence derives from a man between 50 and 75 years old who received an inactivated influenza vaccine. The CDR3 region has the DNA TGTGCCAGCAGCCACAAGAGCGGGAGTACCCACGAGCAGTACTTC. Protein: CASSHKSGSTHEQYF. The whole variable domain, remainder taken from reference TRBV7-2 and TRBJ2-7, is GAGVSQSPSNKVTEKGKDVELRCDPISGHTALYWYRQSLGQGLEFLIYFQGNSAPDKSGLPSDRFSAERTGGSVSTLTIQRTQQEDSAVYLCASSHKSGSTHEQYFGPGTRLTVT.